This paragraph reports one T cell receptor (beta chain). These data originate in a study of control samples from healthy donors and cancer patients. Measured with immunoSEQ multiplex PCR; TCRdb has only the in-frame clones, and not every one. The profile shows approximately 86,000 clones, approximately 89% of them singletons. With 1 base removed from V and 7 bases from J, the gap between germline ends came to 14 bases. This CDR3 region has 14 residues. Germline V gene lookup returns CDR1 SGHDN and CDR2 FVKESK. V usage is TRBV14 and J usage is TRBJ2-7; a possible D gene is TRBD1 (6 bases). This clonotype originated in a man younger than 40 in good health. The sample was blood. CDR3 bases: TGTGCCAGCAGCCAAGTCAACCGCAGGGGAGAGCAGTACTTC. This encodes CASSQVNRRGEQYF.